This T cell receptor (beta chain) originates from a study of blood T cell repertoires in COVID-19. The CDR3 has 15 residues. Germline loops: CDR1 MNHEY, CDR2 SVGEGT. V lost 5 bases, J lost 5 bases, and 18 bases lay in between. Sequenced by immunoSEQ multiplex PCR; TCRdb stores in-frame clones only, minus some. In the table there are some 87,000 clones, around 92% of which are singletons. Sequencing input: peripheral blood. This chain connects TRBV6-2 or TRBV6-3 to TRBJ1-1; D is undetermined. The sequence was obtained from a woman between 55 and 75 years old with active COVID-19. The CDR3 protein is CASSVPGSVRTEAFF. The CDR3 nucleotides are TGTGCCAGCAGTGTTCCGGGAAGTGTGAGGACTGAAGCTTTCTTT.